The rows below give T cell receptor beta chains drawn from one sample of a study of memory CD4+ T cells and cytomegalovirus serostatus. Data came from immunoSEQ multiplex PCR; TCRdb stores just in-frame clones and leaves some out. This sample yields 64,000 or so clones, of which around 77% are seen a single time; nearly 0.9% belongs to the top ten. The sequencing input was memory CD4+ T cells from blood. Receptors originate from an adult in good health and CMV-seronegative. Each CDR3 is given with its conserved first and last residue. D genes are given only for firm matches. Clone size is stated in some rows and not others, as once, few, many or a class when expanded.

d_gene,v_gene,j_gene,abundance,CDR3nt,CDR3aa
-,TRBV10-3,TRBJ1-5,-,TGTGCCATCAGTGAGGGGCAGACTAAAAATCAGCCCCAGCATTTT,CAISEGQTKNQPQHF
-,TRBV11-3,TRBJ2-6,-,TGTGCCAGCAGCTTACACCTTTCTGGTGGGGCCAACGTCCTGACTTTC,CASSLHLSGGANVLTF
-,TRBV5-1,TRBJ2-2,-,TGCGCCAGCGGGCGACAAAACACCGGGGAGCTGTTTTTT,CASGRQNTGELFF
-,TRBV7-9,TRBJ1-4,-,TGTGCCAGCAGCTTAATCCCCGCACATAATGAAAAACTGTTTTTT,CASSLIPAHNEKLFF
-,TRBV29-1,TRBJ1-2,-,TGCAGCGTTGCGGTCATGGATAACTATGGCTACACCTTC,CSVAVMDNYGYTF
TRBD1,TRBV7-3,TRBJ2-1,-,TGTGCCAGCAGCCCCCGACCGGGACAGACGGGCTGGGATGAGCAGTTCTTC,CASSPRPGQTGWDEQFF
-,TRBV2,TRBJ2-7,few,TGTGCCAGCATGGCTGGGGCAGTTTCCTACGAGCAGTACTTC,CASMAGAVSYEQYF
TRBD2,TRBV18,TRBJ2-7,-,TGTGCCAGCTCACCGGGACTAGCGGGATCCTACGAGCAGTACTTC,CASSPGLAGSYEQYF
-,TRBV10-1,TRBJ2-2,-,TGCGCCAGCAGTAAACGGGGAAGACACCTGAACACCGGGGAGCTGTTTTTT,CASSKRGRHLNTGELFF
-,TRBV5-1,TRBJ2-7,-,TGCGCCAGCAGCTTGGGGGACACCCTCTACGAGCAGTACTTC,CASSLGDTLYEQYF
-,TRBV4-1,TRBJ1-1,once,TGCGCCAGCAGTCCAAGGGTGAACACTGAAGCTTTCTTT,CASSPRVNTEAFF
-,TRBV18,TRBJ1-5,-,TGTGCCAGCTCACCATTAAGGGGGGGGAATCAGCCCCAGCATTTT,CASSPLRGGNQPQHF
TRBD2,TRBV2,TRBJ2-3,-,TGTGCCAGCAGTGAAGTTGGGGGGGTCCCAGATACGCAGTATTTT,CASSEVGGVPDTQYF
TRBD2,TRBV5-1,TRBJ2-3,-,TGCGCCAGCAGCTTCCGCGGGGGGGCGGGAGATACGCAGTATTTT,CASSFRGGAGDTQYF
-,TRBV11-1,TRBJ2-5,-,TGTGCCAGCAGCTTAAAAGTAGCGGAAGCGGAGACCCAGTACTTC,CASSLKVAEAETQYF
TRBD2,TRBV7-9,TRBJ2-3,-,TGTGCCAGCAGTCAGACTAGCGGACTTACAGATACGCAGTATTTT,CASSQTSGLTDTQYF
-,TRBV28,TRBJ1-2,-,TGTGCCAGCAGTTTGAAGGGTAACTATGGCTACACCTTC,CASSLKGNYGYTF
-,TRBV28,TRBJ1-5,-,TGTGCCAGCAGTTTACGGGGGAAAAATCAGCCCCAGCATTTT,CASSLRGKNQPQHF
-,TRBV5-1,TRBJ1-4,few,TGCGCCAGCAGCTTGGTAGGACAAGGGCCATCAGGAAGGGAAAAACTGTTTTTT,CASSLVGQGPSGREKLFF
-,TRBV6-1,TRBJ1-1,-,TGTGCCAGCAGTGAAAATGGCGGGATCGGGACTAGGTCTGAAGCTTTCTTT,CASSENGGIGTRSEAFF
TRBD1,TRBV4-1,TRBJ1-1,-,TGCGCCAGCAGCCTCGTCCCGGGACAGGGGACGAACACTGAAGCTTTCTTT,CASSLVPGQGTNTEAFF
TRBD1,TRBV7-7,TRBJ2-5,few,TGTGCTAGCAGCTTTCAGACAGGGGCGATGGAGACCCAGTACTTC,CASSFQTGAMETQYF
TRBD2,TRBV11-2,TRBJ2-3,-,TGTGCCAGCAGCCCCCTCAGCGGGGGGCCTTCAGATACGCAGTATTTT,CASSPLSGGPSDTQYF
-,TRBV2,TRBJ1-1,-,TGTGCCAGTACGGGGATGAACACTGAAGCTTTCTTT,CASTGMNTEAFF
-,TRBV11-2,TRBJ2-7,-,TGTGCCAGCAGCTTATCATACCCCTCCTACGAGCAGTACTTC,CASSLSYPSYEQYF
-,TRBV10-2,TRBJ1-1,-,TGCGCCAGCAGTGATGTCTCGAGGTACGAAGCTTTCTTT,CASSDVSRYEAFF
-,TRBV6-6,TRBJ2-7,-,TGTGCCAGCAGTTCCGGGCGGTACGAGCAGTACTTC,CASSSGRYEQYF
TRBD1,TRBV29-1,TRBJ1-2,-,TGCAGCGTTGAAGGGACAGGACGAGGCTACACCTTC,CSVEGTGRGYTF
TRBD2,TRBV19,TRBJ2-3,-,TGTGCCAGCAAACGGCTAGCGGGAGGGCCAGATACGCAGTATTTT,CASKRLAGGPDTQYF
-,TRBV28,TRBJ2-7,-,TGTGCCAGCAGCGCGGGGGACACGTCCTACGAGCAGTACTTC,CASSAGDTSYEQYF
TRBD1,TRBV18,TRBJ1-3,-,TGTGCCAGCTCACAACAGGGGGCAACTGGAAACACCATATATTTT,CASSQQGATGNTIYF
TRBD1,TRBV6-6,TRBJ1-4,medium-sized,TGTGCCAGCAGTACCCCAGGGGGCGGTAATGAAAAACTGTTTTTT,CASSTPGGGNEKLFF
-,TRBV27,TRBJ2-7,few,TGTGCCAGCAGTTTGTTCGAGCACTACGAGCAGTACTTC,CASSLFEHYEQYF
TRBD1,TRBV27,TRBJ1-2,-,TGTGCCAGCAGTTGGACAGGGACGCAGGGCTACACCTTC,CASSWTGTQGYTF
TRBD2,TRBV5-1,TRBJ2-1,-,TGCGCCAGCAGCTTGCTTAGCGGGACATCCTACAATGAGCAGTTCTTC,CASSLLSGTSYNEQFF
TRBD2,TRBV28,TRBJ2-1,-,TGTGCCAGCAGCCGTGGACTAGCGGGAGCCTACAATGAGCAGTTCTTC,CASSRGLAGAYNEQFF